The 23 T cell receptor beta chains below come from one sample, sequenced in a study of blood T cell repertoires in COVID-19 (dated by TCRdb to between 2020 and 2021). Library generation was performed with the immunoSEQ multiplex PCR assay. TCRdb carries this immuneACCESS record with in-frame sequences only. Its versions omit some clonotypes, under half of them owing to an unresolved V gene in the studies checked, with the rest unexplained. Here the sample has tens of thousands of clones; approximately 80% occur a single time. The ten largest make up around 21% of the sample. Sequenced: peripheral blood. The receptor set was obtained from an elderly woman with acute or convalescent COVID-19.

V is TRBV5-8 and J is TRBJ2-7, with 9 nucleotides matching TRBD1. J was trimmed by 3 bases and V by 5 bases; bases with no gene match: 6. This CDR3 has 14 residues. Germline V gene data show CDR1 as SGHTS and CDR2 as YDEGEE. CDR3 amino acids: CASRRRTGVYEQYF. In nucleotides, the CDR3 is TGTGCCAGCAGGCGCCGGACAGGGGTCTACGAGCAGTACTTC.

This rearrangement joins TRBV19 to TRBJ2-1; TRBD2 matches at 11 bases. CDR3 size: 15 residues. V lost 6 bases and J lost 2; bases outside the gene matches: 3. Germline lookup yields CDR1 LNHDA and CDR2 SQIVND (reference sequence). Here the CDR3 DNA reads TGTGCCAGTAGGGGACTAGCGGATACCTACAATGAGCAGTTCTTC. Its protein is CASRGLADTYNEQFF.

This sequence joins TRBV3-1 (or the pseudogene TRBV3-2) and TRBJ1-3; perhaps TRBD1 as D (5 bases). Looked up from germline, CDR1 is LGHDT and CDR2 is YNNKEL (reference sequence). V gave up 5 bases and J gave up 0 bases, with 11 bases separating them. This CDR3 region has 15 residues. Here the CDR3 DNA reads TGTGCCAGCAGCACCCGACAGATCTCTGGAAACACCATATATTTT. It specifies CASSTRQISGNTIYF.

The chain recombines TRBV19 with TRBJ1-3, with D perhaps TRBD1 (5 bases). The length of the CDR3 is 15 residues. V was shortened by 5 bases and J by 3 bases, with 14 bases between the two germline ends. CDR1 is LNHDA, CDR2 SQIVND, per germline (reference sequence). The CDR3 DNA follows: TGTGCCAGTAGTCCCGACAGCACGGATGGAAACACCATATATTTT. This sequence encodes CASSPDSTDGNTIYF.

The chain employs TRBV5-4 and TRBJ2-3, with 12 bases that match TRBD2. From germline, CDR1 is SGHNT and CDR2 YYREEE (reference sequence). The length of the CDR3 is 14 residues. V shed 6 bases, J shed 3 bases, and the junction held 2 bases outside the gene matches. CDR3 loop: CASTTSGGTDTQYF. The DNA for the CDR3 is TGTGCCAGCACCACTAGCGGGGGGACAGATACGCAGTATTTT.

This clone was seen once. The J gene is TRBJ1-2, the V gene TRBV10-2; 10 bases match TRBD1. Trimming cost V 4 bases and J 8 bases; bases outside gene matches: 7. There are 14 residues in the CDR3. Germline CDR1 reads WSHSY; CDR2 reads SAAADI. CDR3 coding DNA: TGCGCCAGCAGTGTAGGGGGACAGGGGTCCGGCTACACCTTC. Protein: CASSVGGQGSGYTF.

V is TRBV6-5 and J is TRBJ1-2; D might be TRBD1 (5 bases). Germline loops: CDR1 MNHEY, CDR2 SVGAGI. The CDR3 is made up of 15 amino acids. V lost 2 bases to trimming and J lost 4 bases, with 14 bases between them. CDR3 in amino acids: CASSYQADSPYGYTF. The CDR3 nucleotides are TGTGCCAGCAGTTACCAGGCCGACAGCCCCTATGGCTACACCTTC.

The V gene is TRBV24-1, the J gene TRBJ2-1; 7 bases line up with TRBD1. Trimming at V came to 7 bases and at J to 5 bases, leaving 7 bases not matched to a gene. This CDR3 comprises 14 residues. Per germline, CDR1 KGHDR and CDR2 SFDVKD. The CDR3 loop is CATSDRVRDNEQFF. CDR3 in DNA: TGTGCCACCAGCGACAGGGTACGGGACAATGAGCAGTTCTTC.

The chain recombines TRBV6-2 or TRBV6-3 with TRBJ2-1; 13 positions match TRBD2. Germline trimming cut 0 bases from V and 9 bases from J; bases unmatched to any gene: 5. This CDR3 region has 16 residues. The germline gives CDR1 MNHEY, CDR2 SVGEGT. The DNA of the CDR3 is TGTGCCAGCAGTTACTCGACTAGCGGGGGGATAGGTGAGCAGTTCTTC. It translates to CASSYSTSGGIGEQFF.

V gene TRBV28 combines with J gene TRBJ2-7; weak D call: TRBD2 (5 bases). Germline values: CDR1 MDHEN, CDR2 SYDVKM. V shed 5 bases and J shed 2 bases, with 16 bases lying between them. The CDR3 runs to 15 residues. The CDR3 coding sequence is TGTGCCAGCAGTACATCCGGGATATGGACCTACGAGCAGTACTTC. It specifies CASSTSGIWTYEQYF.

The rearrangement uses TRBV5-6 and TRBJ2-7; tentatively, D is TRBD1 (6 bases). This CDR3 is 15 amino acids long. V was shortened by 5 bases and J by 4 bases, with 19 bases between the two germline ends. Per the germline V gene, CDR1 is SGHDT and CDR2 is YYEEEE. The CDR3 DNA is TGTGCCAGCAGGAAGGGACATCAGGGCCCTTACGAGCAGTACTTC. It specifies CASRKGHQGPYEQYF.

This rearrangement joins TRBV6-1 to TRBJ2-1; D is perhaps TRBD1 (6 bases). The CDR3 contains 13 residues. Trimming shortened V by 2 bases and J by 7 bases, and 9 bases separated the two germline ends. Germline CDR1 reads MNHNS; CDR2 reads SASEGT. CDR3 sequence reads: CASSENRVNEQFF. CDR3 DNA sequence: TGTGCCAGCAGTGAAAACAGGGTGAATGAGCAGTTCTTC.

The chain has TRBV5-5 and TRBJ2-7; tentative D call: TRBD2 (5 bases). The CDR3 covers 15 residues. V dropped 4 bases and J dropped 6 bases, with 20 bases sitting between them. Germline CDR1 is SGHKS and CDR2 is YYEKEE (reference sequence). The CDR3 DNA sequence: TGTGCCAGCAGCGCCACAGCGGTCACGAGGAGCGAGCAGTACTTC. Protein sequence: CASSATAVTRSEQYF.

This clone was observed a handful of times. The chain joins TRBV20-1 to TRBJ1-6, with a weak D call TRBD1 (5 bases). From germline, CDR1 is DFQATT and CDR2 SNEGSKA (reference sequence). The V end was cut by 3 bases, the J end by 4 bases, with 10 bases between. The CDR3 is 14 residues long. CDR3 DNA sequence: TGCAGTGCTAGTGACCGGGGGTATAATTCACCCCTCCACTTT. It codes for CSASDRGYNSPLHF.

V gene TRBV6-5 combines with J gene TRBJ2-3; D is perhaps TRBD1 (5 bases). Per the germline V gene, CDR1 is MNHEY and CDR2 is SVGAGI. This CDR3 is 15 amino acids long. The ends were cut back, 2 bases at V and 1 base at J, with 10 bases in the middle. Here the CDR3 reads CASSYRGVGTDTQYF. The CDR3 DNA follows: TGTGCCAGCAGTTACAGGGGTGTGGGCACAGATACGCAGTATTTT.

The chain joins TRBV3-1 (or the pseudogene TRBV3-2) to TRBJ2-1, with 14 bases that match TRBD2. The germline CDR1 and CDR2 sequences are LGHDT and YNNKEL (reference sequence). The CDR3 is made up of 16 amino acids. V lost 5 bases and J lost 7; bases outside the gene matches: 7. The CDR3 loop is CASSSGLAGAVNEQFF. Written as DNA, the CDR3 is TGTGCCAGCAGCTCGGGACTAGCGGGAGCGGTTAATGAGCAGTTCTTC.

V gene TRBV18 combines with J gene TRBJ1-3; D is possibly TRBD1 (6 bases). This CDR3 is 16 amino acids long. V gave up 4 bases and J gave up 1 base, with 14 bases separating them. CDR1 and CDR2 (germline): KGHSH, LQKENI. DNA of the CDR3: TGTGCCAGCTCACTACCGACAGGCTGGTCTGGAAACACCATATATTTT. It is translated as CASSLPTGWSGNTIYF.

This clone occurred a few times. The chain has TRBV5-1 and TRBJ1-3; D may be TRBD1 (6 bases). The CDR3 extends over 14 amino acids. The V end was cut by 0 bases, the J end by 3 bases, with 7 bases between. The germline CDR1 and CDR2 sequences are SGHRS and YFSETQ. In DNA, the CDR3 is TGCGCCAGCAGCTTGGGACAGGTTGGAAACACCATATATTTT. Its translation: CASSLGQVGNTIYF.

This clone was seen more than once but under ten times. The V and J genes are TRBV20-1 and TRBJ1-6; no clear D gene. The CDR3 spans 14 residues. Per germline, CDR1 DFQATT and CDR2 SNEGSKA (reference sequence). The germline V and J ends were trimmed by 3 bases and 7 bases, with 13 bases remaining between them. The CDR3 DNA reads TGCAGTGCTAGTAGCGGGAGACCCAATTCACCCCTCCACTTT. Protein sequence: CSASSGRPNSPLHF.

The chain has TRBV19 and TRBJ2-3; D gene ambiguous. CDR1 and CDR2 from the germline V gene are LNHDA and SQIVND (reference sequence). CDR3 size: 14 residues. V was clipped by 3 bases and J by 0 bases, with 7 bases between them. CDR3 residues: CASSIQASTDTQYF. Here the CDR3 DNA reads TGTGCCAGTAGTATTCAGGCTAGCACAGATACGCAGTATTTT.

DNA of the CDR3: TGCGCCAGCAGTCCCGTGGAGGCCGGGGAGCTGTTTTTT. Protein: CASSPVEAGELFF. This chain connects TRBV10-2 to TRBJ2-2; D is possibly TRBD2 (5 bases). Germline V lookup: CDR1 WSHSY, CDR2 SAAADI. The CDR3 is made up of 13 amino acids. Trimming removed 5 bases from V and 6 bases from J, with 10 bases in between.

As concerns this clone: This CDR3 is also generated by other DNA sequences in the sample. The chain recombines TRBV30 with TRBJ1-1, with D perhaps TRBD1 (5 bases). Per the germline V gene, CDR1 is GTSNPN and CDR2 is SVGIG (reference sequence). The CDR3 is 13 residues long. Trimming shortened V by 0 bases and J by 1 base, and 6 bases separated the two germline ends. CDR3 DNA sequence: TGTGCCTGGAGTGTGGGGGGGAACACTGAAGCTTTCTTT. It yields the protein CAWSVGGNTEAFF.

This clone was found a few times. This chain joins TRBV10-1 and TRBJ2-2, with a weak D call TRBD1 (6 bases). CDR1 and CDR2 (germline): WNHNN, SYGVQD (reference sequence). Trimming left V 3 bases short and J 4 bases short, with 15 bases between. CDR3 size: 16 residues. This CDR3 is CASSEGHPRGTGELFF. In nucleotides, the CDR3 is TGCGCCAGCAGTGAAGGGCACCCCAGGGGCACCGGGGAGCTGTTTTTT.